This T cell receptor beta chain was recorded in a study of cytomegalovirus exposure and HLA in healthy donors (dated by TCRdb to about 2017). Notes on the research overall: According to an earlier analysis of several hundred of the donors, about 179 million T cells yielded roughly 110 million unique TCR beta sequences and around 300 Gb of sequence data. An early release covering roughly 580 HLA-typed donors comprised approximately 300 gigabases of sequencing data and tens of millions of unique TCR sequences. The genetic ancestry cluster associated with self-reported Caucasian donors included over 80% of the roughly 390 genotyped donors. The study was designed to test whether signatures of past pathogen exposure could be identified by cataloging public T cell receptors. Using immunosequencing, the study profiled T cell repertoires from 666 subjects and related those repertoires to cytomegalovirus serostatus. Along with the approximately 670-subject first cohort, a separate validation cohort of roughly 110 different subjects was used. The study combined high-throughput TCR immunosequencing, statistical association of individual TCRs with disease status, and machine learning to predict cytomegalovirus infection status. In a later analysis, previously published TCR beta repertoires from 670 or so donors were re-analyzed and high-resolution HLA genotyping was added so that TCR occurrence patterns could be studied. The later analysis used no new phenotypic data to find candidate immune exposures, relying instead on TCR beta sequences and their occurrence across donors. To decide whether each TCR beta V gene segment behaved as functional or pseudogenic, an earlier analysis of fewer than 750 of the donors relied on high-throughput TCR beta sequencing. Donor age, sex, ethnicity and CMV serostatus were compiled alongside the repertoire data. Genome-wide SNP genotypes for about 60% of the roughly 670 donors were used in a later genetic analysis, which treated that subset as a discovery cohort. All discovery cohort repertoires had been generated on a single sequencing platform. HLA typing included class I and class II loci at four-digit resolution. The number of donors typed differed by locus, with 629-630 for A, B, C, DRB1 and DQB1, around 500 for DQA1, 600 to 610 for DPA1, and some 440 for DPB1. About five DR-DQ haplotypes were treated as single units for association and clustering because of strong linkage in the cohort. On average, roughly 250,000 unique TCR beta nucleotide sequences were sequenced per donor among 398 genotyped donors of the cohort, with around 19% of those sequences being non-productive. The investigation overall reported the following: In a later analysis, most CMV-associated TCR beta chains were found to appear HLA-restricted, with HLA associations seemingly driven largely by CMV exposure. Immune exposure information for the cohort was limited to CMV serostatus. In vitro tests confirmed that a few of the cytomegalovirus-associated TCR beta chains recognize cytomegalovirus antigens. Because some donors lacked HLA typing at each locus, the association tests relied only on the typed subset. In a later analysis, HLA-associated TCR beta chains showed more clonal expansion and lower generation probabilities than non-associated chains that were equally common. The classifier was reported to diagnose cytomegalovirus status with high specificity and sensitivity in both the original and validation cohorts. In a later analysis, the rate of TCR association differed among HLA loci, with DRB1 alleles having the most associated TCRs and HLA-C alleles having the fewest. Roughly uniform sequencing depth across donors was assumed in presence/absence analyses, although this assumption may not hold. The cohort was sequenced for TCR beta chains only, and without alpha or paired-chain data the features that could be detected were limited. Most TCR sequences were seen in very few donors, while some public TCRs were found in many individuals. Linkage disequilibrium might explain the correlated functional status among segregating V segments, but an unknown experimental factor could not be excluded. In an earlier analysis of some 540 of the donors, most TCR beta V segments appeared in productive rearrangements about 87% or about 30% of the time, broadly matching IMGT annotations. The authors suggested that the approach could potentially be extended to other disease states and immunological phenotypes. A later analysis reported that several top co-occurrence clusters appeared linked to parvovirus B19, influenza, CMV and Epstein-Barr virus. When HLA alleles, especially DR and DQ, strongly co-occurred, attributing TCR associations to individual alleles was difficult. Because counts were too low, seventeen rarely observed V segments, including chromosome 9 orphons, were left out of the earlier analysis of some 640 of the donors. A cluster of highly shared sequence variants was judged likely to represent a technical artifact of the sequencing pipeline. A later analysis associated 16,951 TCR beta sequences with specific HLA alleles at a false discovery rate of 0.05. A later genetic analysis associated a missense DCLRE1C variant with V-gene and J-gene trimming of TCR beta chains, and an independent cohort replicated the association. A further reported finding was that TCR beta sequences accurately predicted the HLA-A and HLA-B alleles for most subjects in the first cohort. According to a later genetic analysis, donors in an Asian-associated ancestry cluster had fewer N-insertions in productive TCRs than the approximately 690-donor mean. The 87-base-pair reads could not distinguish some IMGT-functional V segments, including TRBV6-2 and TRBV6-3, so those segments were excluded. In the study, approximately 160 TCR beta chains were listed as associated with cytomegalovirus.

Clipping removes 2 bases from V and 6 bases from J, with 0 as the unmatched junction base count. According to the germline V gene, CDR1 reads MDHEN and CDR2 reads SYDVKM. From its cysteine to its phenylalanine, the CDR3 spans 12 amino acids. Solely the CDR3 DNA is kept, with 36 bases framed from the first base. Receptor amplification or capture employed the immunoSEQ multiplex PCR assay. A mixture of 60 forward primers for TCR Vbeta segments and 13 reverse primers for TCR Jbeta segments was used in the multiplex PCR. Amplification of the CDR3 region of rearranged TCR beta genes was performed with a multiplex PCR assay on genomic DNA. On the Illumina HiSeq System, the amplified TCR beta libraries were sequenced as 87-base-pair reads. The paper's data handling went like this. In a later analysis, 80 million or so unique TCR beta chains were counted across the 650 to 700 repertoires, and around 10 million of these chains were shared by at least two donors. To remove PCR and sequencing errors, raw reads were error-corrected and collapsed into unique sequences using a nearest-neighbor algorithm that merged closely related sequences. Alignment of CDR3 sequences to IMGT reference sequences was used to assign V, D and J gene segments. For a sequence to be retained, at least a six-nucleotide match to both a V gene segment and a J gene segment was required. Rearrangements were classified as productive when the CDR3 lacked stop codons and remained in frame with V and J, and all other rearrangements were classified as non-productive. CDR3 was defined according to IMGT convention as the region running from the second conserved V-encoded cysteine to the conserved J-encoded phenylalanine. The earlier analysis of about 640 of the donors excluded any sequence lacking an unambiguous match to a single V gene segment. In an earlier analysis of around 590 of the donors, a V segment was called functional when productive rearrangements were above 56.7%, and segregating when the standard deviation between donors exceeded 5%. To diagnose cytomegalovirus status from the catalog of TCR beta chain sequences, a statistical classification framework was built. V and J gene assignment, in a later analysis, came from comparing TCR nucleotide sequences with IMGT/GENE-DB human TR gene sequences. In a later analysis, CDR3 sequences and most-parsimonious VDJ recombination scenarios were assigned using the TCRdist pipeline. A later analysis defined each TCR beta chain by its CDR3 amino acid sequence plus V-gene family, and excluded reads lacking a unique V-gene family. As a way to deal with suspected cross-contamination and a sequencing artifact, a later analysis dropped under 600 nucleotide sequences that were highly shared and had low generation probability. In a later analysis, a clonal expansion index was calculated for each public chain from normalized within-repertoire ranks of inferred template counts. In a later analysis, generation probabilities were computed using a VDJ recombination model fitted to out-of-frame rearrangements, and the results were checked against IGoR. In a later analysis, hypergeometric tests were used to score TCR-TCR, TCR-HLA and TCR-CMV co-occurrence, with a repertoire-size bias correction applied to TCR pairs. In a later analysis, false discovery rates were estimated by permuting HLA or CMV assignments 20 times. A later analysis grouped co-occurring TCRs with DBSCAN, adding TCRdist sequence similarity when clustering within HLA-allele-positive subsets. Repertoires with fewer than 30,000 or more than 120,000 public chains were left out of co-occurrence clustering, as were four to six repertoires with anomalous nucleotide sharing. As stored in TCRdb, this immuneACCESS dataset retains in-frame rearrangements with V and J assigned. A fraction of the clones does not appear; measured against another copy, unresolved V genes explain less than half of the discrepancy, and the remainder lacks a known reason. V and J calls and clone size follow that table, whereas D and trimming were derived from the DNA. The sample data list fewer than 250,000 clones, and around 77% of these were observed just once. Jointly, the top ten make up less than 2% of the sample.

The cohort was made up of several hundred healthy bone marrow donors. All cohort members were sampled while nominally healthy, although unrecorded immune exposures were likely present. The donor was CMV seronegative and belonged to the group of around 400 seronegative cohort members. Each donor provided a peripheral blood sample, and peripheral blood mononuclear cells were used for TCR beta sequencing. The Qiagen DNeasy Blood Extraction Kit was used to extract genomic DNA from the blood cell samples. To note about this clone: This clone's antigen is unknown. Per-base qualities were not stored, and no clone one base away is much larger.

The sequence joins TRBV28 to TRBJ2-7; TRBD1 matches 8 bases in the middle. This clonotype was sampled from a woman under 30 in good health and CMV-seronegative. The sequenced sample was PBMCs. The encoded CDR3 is CASSLDRGEQYF. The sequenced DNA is TGTGCCAGCAGTTTAGACAGGGGCGAGCAGTACTTC.